The 5 T cell receptor beta chains in this list originate from one sample, sequenced in a study of T-cell memory formation after mild COVID-19. Using its own MiXCR run on the 5' RACE reads, TCRdb lists one record per CDR3 protein. The sample includes some 320,000 distinct CDR3 sequences, about a sixth of them seen just once. The sequencing sample was made of PBMCs or a T cell subset sorted from them (not recorded which). The receptors stem from a man aged 18 to 30 who had mild COVID-19 (a few samples of this study predate the infection). Cell type and time point are not known.

The V gene is TRBV7-6, the J gene TRBJ2-3; TRBD1 might be the D (7 bases). V lost 2 bases and J 3 bases, leaving 12 bases between the germline ends. Germline lookup yields CDR1 SGHVS and CDR2 FNYEAQ. The CDR3 runs to 15 residues. In DNA form, the CDR3 reads TGTGCCAGCAGCTTATTCCAGGGGGGTACAGATACGCAGTATTTT. The encoded protein is CASSLFQGGTDTQYF. Full variable domain (missing parts from reference TRBV7-6 and TRBJ2-3): GAGVSQSPRYKVTKRGQDVALRCDPISGHVSLYWYRQALGQGPEFLTYFNYEAQQDKSGLPNDRFSAERPEGSISTLTIQRTEQRDSAMYRCASSLFQGGTDTQYFGPGTRLTVL.

The chain combines TRBV6-5 with TRBJ1-2; possible D gene TRBD1, 6 bases. The ends were cut back, 3 bases at V and 7 bases at J, with 24 bases in the middle. Germline CDR1 and CDR2: MNHEY and SVGAGI. CDR3 length equals 17 residues. The CDR3 nucleotides read TGTGCCAGCAGTTATTCCCCACCCCCGTCAGGGGCCGGTGGCTACACCTTC. It is translated as CASSYSPPPSGAGGYTF.

A few counts support this clonotype. V gene TRBV20-1 combines with J gene TRBJ2-4, with 7 bases matching TRBD1. This CDR3 is 15 amino acids long. Germline V gene lookup returns CDR1 DFQATT and CDR2 SNEGSKA (reference sequence). V lost 0 bases to trimming and J lost 9 bases; unmatched junction nucleotides: 11. The CDR3 loop reads CSARDPSTAGGIQYF. The CDR3 bases are TGCAGTGCTAGAGACCCGAGCACCGCAGGGGGCATTCAGTACTTC.

CDR3 nucleotide sequence: TGCAGTGGACAGATGCGGGCGGGCGCAGATACGCAGTATTTT. It is translated as CSGQMRAGADTQYF. The rearrangement links TRBV20-1 to TRBJ2-3; possibly TRBD1 or TRBD2 for D (5 bases each). The V and J ends lost 7 bases and 4 bases respectively, with 18 bases between them. Looked up from germline, CDR1 is DFQATT and CDR2 is SNEGSKA (reference sequence). The CDR3 is made up of 14 amino acids.

This clonotype was seen repeatedly, ten times or more. The chain uses TRBV28 and TRBJ2-5, with 7 bases aligning to TRBD1. The CDR3 is 17 residues long. V trimming: 3 bases; J trimming: 2 bases; junction bases outside the gene matches: 12. Germline loops: CDR1 MDHEN, CDR2 SYDVKM. The CDR3 DNA reads TGTGCCAGCAGTTTCTCCCTCCATGGGACAGATCAAGAGACCCAGTACTTC. Residues: CASSFSLHGTDQETQYF.